This paragraph covers one T cell receptor (beta chain) sequence. This clonotype was counted ten times or more. Which antigen it targets is not known. No quality values exist for individual bases; no much larger clone is one base distant. From the cysteine through the phenylalanine, the CDR3 covers 14 amino acids. The DNA shown is the 42-base CDR3, in frame from base 1. The germline V gene gives CDR1 as MNHNS and CDR2 as SASEGT. Trimming leaves V shorter by 10 bases and J shorter by 5 bases, with the junction holding 10 bases beyond the gene matches. The source of the sample is a study of human T cells and chemical hapten exposure (dated by TCRdb to 2020 to 2022). Regarding the study in general: For sensitization, 2% DPC in acetone was applied to a 2 cm by 2 cm area of upper inner arm skin. Libraries were pooled for sequencing, and per-sample TCR yields varied mainly because of small differences in library volumes within the pool. Patch testing was done on the upper back using Finn chambers containing 0.01% DPC, and results were scored after 6 days according to International Contact Dermatitis Research Group standards. Nearly 30 alopecia patients gave blood for TCR sequencing at one to four time points (pre-sensitization, 2, 6 and 24 weeks). This study followed changes in the peripheral blood TCR repertoire in vivo during primary and secondary sensitization of alopecia patients to the hapten diphenylcyclopropenone (DPC). Throughout the study period of 20 to 25 weeks, patients also received therapeutic DPC doses to the scalp every week. Blood samples were taken from patients before sensitization (week 0) and at 2, 6 and about 24 weeks after DPC sensitization. Alopecia areata with under or over 50% scalp involvement, alopecia totalis and alopecia universalis were represented in the patient cohort, which was mostly female. General findings and caveats noted by the study authors: No change with DPC sensitization was found in the number of TCRs above 1 in 1000 frequency, and no evidence of global repertoire structure alterations was found. Patch test score correlated positively with the number of PT1 expanded TCRs, reaching significance at thresholds 8, 16 and 32 but not at 4. After repeated subsampling, the strength of the expansion versus patch-test correlation and the threshold at which it became significant changed. Alopecia, a presumed autoimmune disease, was present in all patients, so the immune response of the patients might differ from that of healthy individuals. Compared with pre-sensitization or healthy control sets, expanded TCRs formed significantly more large CDR3 similarity clusters, which is consistent with antigen-driven responses.

The library was produced with RACE. The sequencing machine was a NextSeq 500. During library preparation, unique molecular identifiers were attached to individual cDNA molecules so that TCRs could be counted in a quantitative, reproducible way. Both TCR alpha and TCR beta chains were sequenced from each blood RNA sample. The published analysis was carried out like this. Samples had a median of around 92,000 TCRs, with a range from roughly 20,000 to 690,600. The Decombinator software suite was used to annotate V, J and CDR3 in the TCR reads. For PS versus PT1 abundance plots, all samples were subsampled to the same number of TCRs (28,000). Expanded TCRs were defined as absent before sensitization and observed at least eight times at the 2-week time point. The public reads were quality trimmed at Q25 with fastp and then assembled into clones with MiXCR by TCRdb, keeping productive beta chains. Every CDR3 protein is listed once, alongside the most common genes and DNA of its rows. These V and J calls are TCRdb output, not the study's own analysis. In this sample the table shows approximately 69,000 distinct CDR3 sequences, 10% of which occur a single time. Clones ranked in the top ten supply around 6.8% of the sample.

The time point label, read with the paper, signifies: patch test 2, 6 weeks after DPC sensitization. The treatment or condition label for this specimen denotes: therapeutic diphenylcyclopropenone sensitization with weekly scalp DPC. At every patch-test visit, the blood draw took place before the patch test was put on. Eligible patients were aged 18 to 70, diagnosed with alopecia, deemed suitable for DPC therapy, and excluded if pregnant. Total RNA was extracted from unfractionated whole blood collected in Tempus Blood RNA tubes. This clonotype was obtained from a woman between 50 and 59 years old with alopecia areata. Some clones in this sample may be carry-over from other donors' samples. Specimen: whole blood, collected in connection with sensitization to the hapten diphenylcyclopropenone (DPC). The sequence links TRBV6-1 to TRBJ1-4; TRBD1 lines up with 7 middle nucleotides. The nucleotide sequence reads as follows: TGTGCCATCCATAAACAGGGGCAAAATGAAAAACTGTTTTTT. It specifies CAIHKQGQNEKLFF.